What follows are 28 T cell receptor beta chains derived from one specimen sequenced in a study of OX40 agonist ivuxolimab in advanced cancers. TCRdb's table, derived via immunoSEQ multiplex PCR, lists solely in-frame clones and lacks some. Here the sample spans more than 100,000 clones, just under 95% being singletons. The material was CD4+ or CD8+ T cells sorted from blood, obtained in a trial of the OX40 agonist ivuxolimab. Receptor source: an adult with an advanced solid tumor such as melanoma, head and neck, liver or kidney cancer.

Concerning this clone itself: Other DNA sequences of this sample code for an identical CDR3. The chain employs TRBV18 and TRBJ1-1, with unresolved D. Trimming shortened V by 3 bases and J by 1 base, and 6 bases separated the two germline ends. This CDR3 is 13 amino acids long. Germline lookup yields CDR1 KGHSH and CDR2 LQKENI. Here the CDR3 reads CASSPTQNTEAFF. In DNA form, the CDR3 reads TGTGCCAGCTCACCCACCCAGAACACTGAAGCTTTCTTT. The full variable domain, with the rest looked up from reference TRBV18 and TRBJ1-1, is NAGVMQNPRHLVRRRGQEARLRCSPMKGHSHVYWYRQLPEEGLKFMVYLQKENIIDESGMPKERFSAEFPKEGPSILRIQQVVRGDSAAYFCASSPTQNTEAFFGQGTRLTVV.

This chain uses TRBV28 with TRBJ2-7; D uncertain. Trimming pared 5 bases from V and 7 bases from J, leaving 21 bases between. The CDR3 contains 15 residues. Per the germline V gene, CDR1 is MDHEN and CDR2 is SYDVKM. DNA of the CDR3: TGTGCCAGCAGTCCCACCCTCTCTCGCCGACGAGAGCAGTACTTC. Translation: CASSPTLSRRREQYF.

The chain carries TRBV7-2 and TRBJ2-5; tentatively, D is TRBD2 (6 bases). V was pared by 3 bases and J by 2 bases, with 10 bases between. CDR1 and CDR2 from the germline V gene are SGHTA and FQGNSA. The CDR3 is 14 residues long. CDR3 nucleotide sequence: TGTGCCAGCAGCTTCACTAGCCTGCAAGAGACCCAGTACTTC. As protein: CASSFTSLQETQYF.

This chain joins TRBV18 and TRBJ2-1, with 7 positions matching TRBD1. V lost 3 bases and J lost 0; bases outside the gene matches: 5. Germline values: CDR1 KGHSH, CDR2 LQKENI. The CDR3 loop spans 16 amino acids. DNA of the CDR3: TGTGCCAGCTCACCGCTCAGGGGGAGCTCCTACAATGAGCAGTTCTTC. Protein sequence: CASSPLRGSSYNEQFF.

The rearrangement uses TRBV30 and TRBJ1-5; possibly TRBD1 for D (5 bases). The CDR3 sequence is 16 residues long. Trimming pared 0 bases from V and 1 base from J, leaving 13 bases between. Germline V gives CDR1 GTSNPN, CDR2 SVGIG (reference sequence). CDR3 protein: CAWSVRQGGSNQPQHF. In DNA form, the CDR3 reads TGTGCCTGGAGTGTACGCCAGGGCGGGAGCAATCAGCCCCAGCATTTT.

V usage is TRBV18 and J usage is TRBJ2-7; D remains unclear. V dropped 1 base and J dropped 6 bases, with 13 bases sitting between them. CDR1 is KGHSH, CDR2 LQKENI, per germline. The length of the CDR3 is 14 residues. The CDR3 loop is CASSPLAPNGEQYF. The DNA for the CDR3 is TGTGCCAGCTCACCACTAGCCCCCAACGGCGAGCAGTACTTC.

The chain couples TRBV18 to TRBJ2-1; tentatively, D is TRBD2 (5 bases). The V end lost 3 bases, the J end lost 9 bases, and 15 bases lay between the germline ends. The CDR3 spans 14 residues. Germline loops: CDR1 KGHSH, CDR2 LQKENI. The DNA of the CDR3 is TGTGCCAGCTCACCTCTCGACGCGGAGGCTGAGCAGTTCTTC. This sequence encodes CASSPLDAEAEQFF.

The chain carries TRBV7-6 and TRBJ2-7; 11 nucleotides line up with TRBD1. The CDR3 contains 16 residues. Losses at the gene ends were 5 bases for V and 4 bases for J; bases not matched to a gene: 10. From germline, CDR1 is SGHVS and CDR2 FNYEAQ. The CDR3 is CASSRSPGQGVYEQYF. The CDR3 coding sequence is TGTGCCAGCAGCCGGTCCCCGGGACAGGGGGTATACGAGCAGTACTTC.

This chain uses TRBV6-6 with TRBJ1-5; D not resolved. V lost 2 bases, J lost 7 bases, and 12 bases lay in between. This CDR3 has 14 amino acids. Germline assignment: CDR1 MNHNY and CDR2 SVGAGI (reference sequence). The CDR3 loop reads CASSYRKVDQPQHF. In DNA form, the CDR3 reads TGTGCCAGCAGTTACAGGAAGGTGGACCAGCCCCAGCATTTT.

The V and J genes are TRBV7-2 and TRBJ2-3; D is possibly TRBD1 or TRBD2 (5 bases each). The germline V gene has CDR1 SGHTA and CDR2 FQGNSA. The CDR3 runs 15 residues. Trimming removed 1 base at V and 3 bases at J, with 11 bases between. The CDR3 DNA sequence: TGTGCCAGCAGCTTAGAAGGGTGGGGGACAGATACGCAGTATTTT. Protein: CASSLEGWGTDTQYF.

The chain employs TRBV5-4 and TRBJ2-1; 7 bases map to TRBD2. V was clipped by 7 bases and J by 4 bases; unmatched bases: 8. CDR1 is SGHNT and CDR2 is YYREEE in the germline V gene (reference sequence). The CDR3 spans 14 residues. As DNA, the CDR3 is TGTGCCAGCGGAAATAGCGGGTTGTACAATGAGCAGTTCTTC. Residues: CASGNSGLYNEQFF.

V and J are TRBV19 and TRBJ1-1; 8 nucleotides agree with TRBD1. CDR3 length equals 17 residues. CDR1 is LNHDA and CDR2 is SQIVND in the germline V gene (reference sequence). Trimming took 4 bases from V and 1 from J; bases not matched to a gene: 11. The CDR3 DNA follows: TGTGCCAGTAGTAACAGGGGGGCGCGGTATGGGAACACTGAAGCTTTCTTT. It translates to CASSNRGARYGNTEAFF.

V gene TRBV6-1 combines with J gene TRBJ2-7; 8 bases are shared with TRBD1. Germline CDR1 and CDR2: MNHNS and SASEGT. V lost 3 bases, J lost 0 bases, and 7 bases stayed unmatched. This CDR3 has 16 residues. The CDR3 region has the DNA TGTGCCAGCAGTGATCGCAGGGGGCGACCCTCCTACGAGCAGTACTTC. It encodes CASSDRRGRPSYEQYF.

The chain employs TRBV10-3 and TRBJ1-5, with D possibly matching TRBD1 (6 bases). V shed 4 bases and J shed 3 bases, with 10 bases lying between them. The germline CDR1 and CDR2 sequences are ENHRY and SYGVKD. This CDR3 has 14 amino acids. The CDR3 region is CAISGGANNQPQHF. The DNA of the CDR3 is TGTGCCATCAGTGGGGGGGCCAACAATCAGCCCCAGCATTTT.

This chain links TRBV9 with TRBJ1-1; D is uncertain. V lost 4 bases and J lost 1, with 17 bases in between. The CDR3 is 16 amino acids. Germline V CDR1 and CDR2: SGDLS, YYNGEE. The chain's CDR3 is CASSFKEGSPNTEAFF. The CDR3 DNA reads as TGTGCCAGCAGCTTCAAGGAGGGATCGCCGAACACTGAAGCTTTCTTT.

The rearrangement uses TRBV6-5 and TRBJ2-1, with a weak D call TRBD1 (5 bases). The CDR3 length is 13 residues. The V end was cut by 4 bases, the J end by 13 bases, with 17 bases between. CDR1 and CDR2 (germline): MNHEY, SVGAGI. CDR3 protein: CASSSSSSQVQFF. Here the CDR3 DNA reads TGTGCCAGCAGTTCCTCCAGCTCACAGGTACAGTTCTTC.

V gene TRBV6-1 combines with J gene TRBJ2-6, with a possible D match to TRBD1 (5 bases). This CDR3 comprises 15 residues. V lost 6 bases and J lost 2, with 11 bases in between. The germline CDR1 and CDR2 sequences are MNHNS and SASEGT. The CDR3 spells CASRDTGTGANVLTF. CDR3 nucleotides: TGTGCCAGCAGGGACACAGGAACTGGGGCCAACGTCCTGACTTTC.

J is TRBJ2-4 and V is TRBV7-8, with 7 bases identical to TRBD1. Germline V gene sequence: CDR1 SGHVS, CDR2 FQNEAQ. The CDR3 extends over 13 amino acids. V gave up 5 bases and J gave up 10 bases; unmatched junction bases: 8. The DNA for the CDR3 is TGTGCCAGCAGCCTGGACCGGGGACAGATTCAGTACTTC. This gives the protein CASSLDRGQIQYF.

V gene TRBV5-8 combines with J gene TRBJ1-2; 8 bases align to TRBD1. Trimming took 4 bases from V and 3 from J; bases not matched to a gene: 5. Per the germline V gene, CDR1 is SGHTS and CDR2 is YDEGEE. The CDR3 totals 14 residues. The CDR3 region is CASSHDRGHYGYTF. CDR3 nucleotide sequence: TGTGCCAGCAGCCATGACAGGGGACACTATGGCTACACCTTC.

This chain connects TRBV4-1 to TRBJ2-1; D uncertain. Trimming stripped 3 bases from V and 4 bases from J, with 1 base between. This CDR3 has 11 residues. Germline V gene sequence: CDR1 MGHRA, CDR2 YSYEKL. CDR3 sequence reads: CASSHYNEQFF. The CDR3 DNA sequence: TGCGCCAGCAGCCATTACAATGAGCAGTTCTTC.

The J gene is TRBJ2-7, the V gene TRBV5-5; D tentatively fits TRBD1 or TRBD2 (5 bases each). CDR1 is SGHKS and CDR2 is YYEKEE in the germline V gene (reference sequence). This CDR3 region has 15 residues. V was pared by 1 base and J by 1 base, with 12 bases between. CDR3 bases: TGTGCCAGCAGCTTGATGGGGACGGTATCCTACGAGCAGTACTTC. Its protein is CASSLMGTVSYEQYF.

The table lists this clone with a count of one. The rearrangement joins TRBV12-5 to TRBJ2-4; D possibly uses TRBD1 or TRBD2 (5 bases each). Trimming took 8 bases from V and 0 from J, leaving 17 bases between them. Germline V gene data show CDR1 as LGHNT and CDR2 as FRNRAP. The CDR3 totals 16 residues. The CDR3 reads CASTPGASRAKNIQYF. CDR3 nucleotides: TGTGCTAGTACGCCCGGGGCTAGTCGAGCCAAAAACATTCAGTACTTC.

The chain joins TRBV28 to TRBJ2-7; D is unclear. The CDR3 has 13 residues. V was clipped by 4 bases and J by 3 bases, with 10 bases between them. In germline, CDR1 is MDHEN, CDR2 SYDVKM. The CDR3 nucleotides are TGTGCCAGCAGTTCCTCCAGTCTCTACGAGCAGTACTTC. Translating it yields CASSSSSLYEQYF.

A word on this clone: Relative to the germline gene, one junction end is altered; a read error may explain this. The V gene is TRBV5-1, the J gene TRBJ1-3; D is undetermined. Germline V gene data show CDR1 as SGHRS and CDR2 as YFSETQ. This CDR3 is built from 12 residues. The CDR3 DNA reads TGTGCCAGCAGCTTTCCTGGAAACACCATATATTTT. Its translation is CASSFPGNTIYF.

The chain recombines TRBV9 with TRBJ2-3, with D hard to call. Germline CDR1 reads SGDLS; CDR2 reads YYNGEE. The CDR3 is 12 amino acids. V was cut by 0 bases and J by 4 bases, with 3 bases left in between. CDR3 nucleotides: TGTGCCAGCAGCGTAGCTTCAGATACGCAGTATTTT. This gives the protein CASSVASDTQYF.

The V and J genes are TRBV19 and TRBJ2-1; D is unresolved. The CDR3 sequence is 12 residues long. The germline CDR1 and CDR2 sequences are LNHDA and SQIVND (reference sequence). V was cut by 3 bases and J by 7 bases, with 7 bases left in between. The CDR3 reads CASSMIRNEQFF. The CDR3 coding sequence is TGTGCCAGTAGTATGATTAGAAATGAGCAGTTCTTC.

This clone appeared once. V and J are TRBV18 and TRBJ2-7; 9 bases agree with TRBD2. V gave up 0 bases and J gave up 7 bases; unmatched junction bases: 22. Germline V gene lookup returns CDR1 KGHSH and CDR2 LQKENI. The CDR3 length is 20 residues. This CDR3 reads CASSPPWLGASGTPVGEQYF. The CDR3 DNA sequence: TGTGCCAGCTCACCACCCTGGCTCGGGGCTAGCGGGACCCCTGTCGGAGAGCAGTACTTC.

The gene calls are TRBV14 and TRBJ1-2, with D hard to call. CDR1 and CDR2 (germline): SGHDN, FVKESK. V lost 4 bases and J lost 4, with 13 bases in between. This CDR3 region has 14 residues. The CDR3 coding sequence is TGTGCCAGCAGCCCTGGGCCCGGAAGCTATGGCTACACCTTC. Translating it yields CASSPGPGSYGYTF.